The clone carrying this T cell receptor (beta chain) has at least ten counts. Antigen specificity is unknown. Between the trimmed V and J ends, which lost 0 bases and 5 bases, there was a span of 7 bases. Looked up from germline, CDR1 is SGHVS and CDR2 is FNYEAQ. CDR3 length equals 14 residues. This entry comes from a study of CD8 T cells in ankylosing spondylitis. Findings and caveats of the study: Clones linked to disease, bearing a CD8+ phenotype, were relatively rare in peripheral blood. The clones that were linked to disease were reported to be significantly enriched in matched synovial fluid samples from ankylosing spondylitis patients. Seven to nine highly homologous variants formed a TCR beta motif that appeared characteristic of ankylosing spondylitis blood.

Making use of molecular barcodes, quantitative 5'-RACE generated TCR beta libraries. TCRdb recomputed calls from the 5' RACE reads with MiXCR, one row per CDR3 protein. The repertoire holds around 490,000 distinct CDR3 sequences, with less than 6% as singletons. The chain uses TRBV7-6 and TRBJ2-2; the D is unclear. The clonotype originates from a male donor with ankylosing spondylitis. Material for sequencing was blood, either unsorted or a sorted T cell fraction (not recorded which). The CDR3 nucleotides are TGTGCCAGCAGCTTAGCTGTGCGGACCGGGGAGCTGTTTTTT. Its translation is CASSLAVRTGELFF.